Given below is one T cell receptor beta chain in context. The antigen remains unidentified. The method was immunoSEQ multiplex PCR; TCRdb's version includes in-frame clones alone and lacks a portion of them. The repertoire holds about 97,000 clones, with about nine tenths as singletons. These data originate in a study of identifying expanded T cells in peripheral blood. The study's findings and limits: Across healthy donors, higher total template counts meant significantly greater approximately two-week count variance. Technical replicates showed roughly 1.2 changed clones; around two weeks around 15; four weeks 19.

During the collection period, no donor immune events like infections were recorded. The receptor's source is a person aged 18 to 69 in good health. The sequencing sample was made of blood.

CDR3 in DNA: TGTGCCAGCAGCGCCTCACAAGAGACCCAGTACTTC. This sequence encodes CASSASQETQYF. This chain links TRBV9 with TRBJ2-5, with D unclear. Germline CDR1 SGDLS, CDR2 YYNGEE. V was clipped by 3 bases and J by 2 bases, with 5 bases between them. This CDR3 spans 12 amino acids.